Shown below are 30 T cell receptor beta chains from a single sample sequenced in a study of T cells in Graves' hyperthyroidism and ophthalmopathy. It was RNA transcripts that yielded the amplified TCR beta CDR3 regions. A first-round RT-PCR of the TCR CDR3 used the HTBI primer set. TCRdb re-analysed the multiplex PCR reads in MiXCR, keeping a single row per CDR3 protein. Of some 560,000 distinct CDR3 sequences in the sample, approximately 15% were seen once. Sequenced sample: blood. Receptor source: a woman aged 40 to 50 with Graves' hyperthyroidism.

Ten or more counts support this clonotype. V is TRBV12-3 or TRBV12-4 and J is TRBJ2-3; D ambiguous. The CDR3 extends over 15 amino acids. The V and J ends lost 2 bases and 7 bases respectively, with 16 bases between them. CDR3 in amino acids: CASSLFTSHVNTQYF. The CDR3 bases are TGTGCCAGCAGTTTATTCACGTCTCACGTGAATACGCAGTATTTT.

The sample holds many counts of this clonotype. The rearrangement uses TRBV3-1 and TRBJ1-2; D is undetermined. This CDR3 has 12 amino acids. V was clipped by 0 bases and J by 8 bases, with 7 bases between them. CDR1 and CDR2 (germline): LGHDT, YNNKEL (reference sequence). The CDR3 sequence: CASSQDAKGYTF. CDR3 DNA sequence: TGTGCCAGCAGCCAAGATGCTAAGGGCTACACCTTC. The full variable domain, in which reference TRBV3-1 and TRBJ1-2 provide the parts outside the CDR3, is DTAVSQTPKYLVTQMGNDKSIKCEQNLGHDTMYWYKQDSKKFLKIMFSYNNKELIINETVPNRFSPKSPDKAHLNLHINSLELGDSAVYFCASSQDAKGYTFGSGTRLTVV.

As for this clonotype: This may come from a read error, since a much larger clone is one base off. The chain combines TRBV3-1 with TRBJ2-1; 10 nucleotides match TRBD2. CDR3 length: 15 amino acids. Germline V gene lookup returns CDR1 LGHDT and CDR2 YNNKEL (reference sequence). The CDR3 coding sequence is TGTGCCAGCATCCAAGCGGGAGGGCCGGGTCTAGAGCAGTTCTTC. This codes for CASIQAGGPGLEQFF.

The chain employs TRBV5-1 and TRBJ1-1, with 7 positions matching TRBD1. This CDR3 is built from 14 residues. The germline V gene encodes CDR1 SGHRS and CDR2 YFSETQ. Trimming removed 3 bases from V and 11 bases from J; junction bases left unmatched: 13. DNA for the CDR3: TGCGCCAGCAGCTCTGGACAGGACGCGGCGTGGGCTTTCTTT. It is translated as CASSSGQDAAWAFF.

This clonotype has ten or more counts. This chain's CDR3 is CASSQVSGSTDTQYF. DNA of the CDR3: TGCGCCAGCAGCCAAGTGAGCGGATCTACAGATACGCAGTATTTT. The chain has TRBV4-1 and TRBJ2-3; the D gene is possibly TRBD2 (5 bases). CDR3 length equals 15 residues. Looked up from germline, CDR1 is MGHRA and CDR2 is YSYEKL. Deletions cut 1 base from V and 3 bases from J, with 11 bases between.

Many counts were recorded for this clonotype. J is TRBJ2-3 and V is TRBV20-1; the match to TRBD2 covers 7 bases. Germline trimming cut 6 bases from V and 6 bases from J; bases unmatched to any gene: 18. The CDR3 covers 16 residues. Per germline, CDR1 DFQATT and CDR2 SNEGSKA (reference sequence). The CDR3 spells CSAVPPFAGEADTQYF. The CDR3 nucleotides are TGCAGTGCGGTACCCCCCTTTGCGGGAGAGGCGGATACGCAGTATTTT.

This clonotype was seen more than once but under ten times. This chain connects TRBV7-8 to TRBJ2-3; 15 nucleotides align to TRBD2. Germline assignment: CDR1 SGHVS and CDR2 FQNEAQ. This CDR3 is built from 20 residues. The trim removed 1 base at V and 3 bases at J, leaving 11 bases unmatched. CDR3 protein: CASSLGGGLGTSGRTDTQYF. CDR3 in DNA: TGTGCCAGCAGCTTAGGGGGGGGGCTAGGGACTAGCGGGAGGACAGATACGCAGTATTTT.

The table lists this clonotype with many counts. The chain employs TRBV7-2 and TRBJ1-5, with a possible D match to TRBD1 (6 bases). The CDR3 runs 16 residues. Trimming took off 2 bases at V and 2 bases at J, with 13 bases between the two ends. Germline CDR1 is SGHTA and CDR2 is FQGNSA. The CDR3 nucleotides read TGTGCCAGCAGCTTACAGGGGCCGGGGGGCAATCAGCCCCAGCATTTT. Protein product: CASSLQGPGGNQPQHF. Drawing the rest from reference TRBV7-2 and TRBJ1-5, the complete variable domain is GAGVSQSPSNKVTEKGKDVELRCDPISGHTALYWYRQSLGQGLEFLIYFQGNSAPDKSGLPSDRFSAERTGGSVSTLTIQRTQQEDSAVYLCASSLQGPGGNQPQHFGDGTRLSIL.

The chain couples TRBV20-1 to TRBJ2-7; 11 bases fit TRBD2. The CDR3 is made up of 17 amino acids. Germline assignment: CDR1 DFQATT and CDR2 SNEGSKA (reference sequence). The junction had 14 bases not matched to a gene; V was cut back by 0 bases and J by 7 bases. The CDR3 sequence: CSARDPLTSGSEYEQYF. The DNA of the CDR3 is TGCAGTGCTAGAGATCCCCTAACTAGCGGGAGTGAGTATGAGCAGTACTTC.

The chain links TRBV12-3 or TRBV12-4 to TRBJ2-5, with 8 nucleotides matching TRBD1. J was trimmed by 5 bases and V by 6 bases; bases with no gene match: 8. The CDR3 is made up of 14 amino acids. The CDR3 DNA is TGTGCCAGCAGCCAACAGGGGGTACGGGAGACCCAGTACTTC. Translation gives CASSQQGVRETQYF.

This clonotype was detected many times. The gene calls are TRBV20-1 and TRBJ1-5; D ambiguous. This CDR3 contains 12 residues. Germline V CDR1 and CDR2: DFQATT, SNEGSKA (reference sequence). V was cut by 2 bases and J by 6 bases, with 8 bases left in between. The CDR3 nucleotides read TGCAGTGCTAGATGGGTGGGTCAGCCCCAGCATTTT. It encodes CSARWVGQPQHF.

V gene TRBV25-1 combines with J gene TRBJ1-1, with D perhaps TRBD1 (5 bases). Germline CDR1 is MGHDK and CDR2 is SYGVNS. V lost 2 bases and J 6 bases, leaving 13 bases between the germline ends. The CDR3 spans 14 residues. The CDR3 sequence is CASSEKGRAAEAFF. In DNA, the CDR3 is TGTGCCAGCAGTGAAAAGGGCAGGGCTGCTGAAGCTTTCTTT.

This clonotype was recorded many times. The chain recombines TRBV6-1 with TRBJ2-5; 7 nucleotides match TRBD2. This CDR3 has 15 residues. Germline CDR1 MNHNS, CDR2 SASEGT. The J segment lost 5 bases and the V segment lost 6 bases, leaving 12 bases of the junction unmatched. The CDR3 DNA follows: TGTGCCAGCAGGAGGGGAGGGGAGGCTTGGGAGACCCAGTACTTC. Its translation is CASRRGGEAWETQYF.

Ten or more counts support this clonotype. The gene calls are TRBV27 and TRBJ2-3, with D uncertain. Germline lookup yields CDR1 MNHEY and CDR2 SMNVEV (reference sequence). The CDR3 spans 14 residues. Between the trimmed V and J ends, which lost 6 bases and 0 bases, there was a span of 10 bases. Here the CDR3 reads CASSQARSTDTQYF. The DNA of the CDR3 is TGTGCCAGCAGCCAAGCGCGCAGCACAGATACGCAGTATTTT.

V gene TRBV11-2 combines with J gene TRBJ1-1; D gene uncertain. The CDR3 loop spans 16 amino acids. Germline V gene data show CDR1 as SGHAT and CDR2 as FQNNGV. Trimming pared 2 bases from V and 3 bases from J, leaving 16 bases between. CDR3 in DNA: TGTGCCAGCAGCTTAAATCCGGGAGGGCCGGACACTGAAGCTTTCTTT. This encodes CASSLNPGGPDTEAFF.

This chain links TRBV28 with TRBJ1-2; D is possibly TRBD1 (5 bases). Looked up from germline, CDR1 is MDHEN and CDR2 is SYDVKM. Deletions cut 7 bases from V and 9 bases from J, with 27 bases between. This CDR3 is 16 amino acids long. CDR3 coding DNA: TGTGCCAGCACCCGAGGCGGGGGTGAACTGTGGTATAGCTACACCTTC. This translates into CASTRGGGELWYSYTF.

This clonotype has at least ten counts. Here the CDR3 reads CASSVKTSGAYEQYF. The DNA for the CDR3 is TGTGCCAGCAGCGTTAAGACGAGCGGAGCCTACGAGCAGTACTTC. The V gene is TRBV9, the J gene TRBJ2-7; perhaps TRBD2 as D (5 bases). From germline, CDR1 is SGDLS and CDR2 YYNGEE. The V end was cut by 2 bases, the J end by 2 bases, with 14 bases between. CDR3 length equals 15 residues.

This clonotype came up many times. V is TRBV5-6 and J is TRBJ2-1, with 7 bases identical to TRBD1. V shed 0 bases, J shed 3 bases, and the junction held 9 bases outside the gene matches. This CDR3 has 17 amino acids. Germline CDR1 SGHDT, CDR2 YYEEEE. CDR3 DNA: TGTGCCAGCAGCTTGGAAATACAGGGGATAGGCTACAATGAGCAGTTCTTC. Its protein is CASSLEIQGIGYNEQFF.

Only a few counts were recorded for this clonotype. The genes are TRBV3-1 and TRBJ1-2; no reliable D call. Germline lookup yields CDR1 LGHDT and CDR2 YNNKEL (reference sequence). Trimming removed 2 bases at V and 0 bases at J, with 10 bases between. The CDR3 covers 15 residues. The CDR3 sequence is CASSQQYSSNYGYTF. Written as DNA, the CDR3 is TGTGCCAGCAGCCAACAGTACAGTTCTAACTATGGCTACACCTTC.

This clonotype was found many times. V usage is TRBV20-1 and J usage is TRBJ2-7; D call uncertain. CDR3 length equals 11 residues. The germline CDR1 and CDR2 sequences are DFQATT and SNEGSKA (reference sequence). Trimming left V 3 bases short and J 4 bases short, with 7 bases between. The DNA for the CDR3 is TGCAGTGCTAGTTTAGAATACGAGCAGTACTTC. Protein: CSASLEYEQYF.

This clonotype came up many times. The V call is TRBV12-3 or TRBV12-4, the J call TRBJ2-3; no definite D call. The CDR3 is 17 amino acids. Trimming pared 0 bases from V and 1 base from J, leaving 14 bases between. CDR3 in DNA: TGTGCCAGCAGTTTAGCGCTTGTGGGCTTAGGCACAGATACGCAGTATTTT. Protein: CASSLALVGLGTDTQYF.

Many counts were recorded for this clonotype. The V and J genes are TRBV28 and TRBJ2-7; the D is unclear. CDR1 is MDHEN, CDR2 SYDVKM, per germline. The CDR3 extends over 11 amino acids. Between the trimmed V and J ends, which lost 5 bases and 4 bases, there was a span of 6 bases. The CDR3: CASSRIYEQYF. The CDR3 DNA is TGTGCCAGCAGTCGAATTTACGAGCAGTACTTC.

This clonotype was recorded many times. The rearrangement links TRBV6-1 to TRBJ2-5, with 15 bases matching TRBD2. In germline, CDR1 is MNHNS, CDR2 SASEGT. This CDR3 has 17 residues. V was pared by 6 bases and J by 4 bases, with 9 bases of the junction left unmatched. CDR3 sequence: CASRNPGLAGGVETQYF. The CDR3 DNA is TGTGCCAGCAGGAACCCGGGACTAGCGGGAGGTGTAGAGACCCAGTACTTC.

The chain has TRBV7-8 and TRBJ1-1; D call uncertain. This CDR3 has 14 residues. V gave up 5 bases and J gave up 4 bases, with 14 bases separating them. Germline CDR1 reads SGHVS; CDR2 reads FQNEAQ. For the CDR3, the DNA is TGTGCCAGCAGCCCCCTTAGAGGCCCCACTGAAGCTTTCTTT. It specifies CASSPLRGPTEAFF.

The rearrangement joins TRBV6-1 to TRBJ1-5; TRBD1 matches at 7 bases. Germline CDR1 and CDR2: MNHNS and SASEGT. The CDR3 runs to 17 residues. The V and J ends lost 5 bases and 6 bases, in that order; junction bases with no gene match: 16. The CDR3 coding sequence is TGTGCCAGCAGTCTGGACAGGAGCCTTTATATGAGTCAGCCCCAGCATTTT. Amino acids: CASSLDRSLYMSQPQHF.

As regards this clonotype: A read error may be the cause here, since a much bigger clone is one base away. This chain connects TRBV7-8 to TRBJ1-4, with D uncertain. CDR3 length: 14 amino acids. Germline V gene data show CDR1 as SGHVS and CDR2 as FQNEAQ. Trimming left V 8 bases short and J 8 bases short, with 18 bases between. Here the CDR3 reads CASGVHQSDEKLFF. Here the CDR3 DNA reads TGTGCCAGCGGGGTTCACCAGTCGGACGAAAAACTGTTTTTT.

As to this clonotype: The junction differs from germline at one of its ends, possibly a read error. The chain has TRBV4-1 and TRBJ2-3; tentative D call: TRBD2 (6 bases). Germline V CDR1 and CDR2: MGHRA, YSYEKL. This CDR3 has 16 amino acids. The DNA of the CDR3 is TGTGCCAGCAGTCGAGCCGGGACTGGGGGCACAGATACGCAGTATTTT. This translates into CASSRAGTGGTDTQYF.

The chain couples TRBV12-3 or TRBV12-4 to TRBJ2-1, with 9 bases that match TRBD1. CDR3 size: 15 residues. V trimming: 6 bases; J trimming: 4 bases; junction bases outside the gene matches: 7. CDR3 loop: CASRVGTGSYNEQFF. The CDR3, as DNA: TGTGCCAGCAGAGTCGGGACAGGGTCATACAATGAGCAGTTCTTC.

This chain connects TRBV6-1 to TRBJ2-6, with TRBD2 identical over 16 bases. V lost 8 bases and J lost 4; bases outside the gene matches: 14. CDR3 length equals 20 residues. Germline V lookup: CDR1 MNHNS, CDR2 SASEGT. CDR3 sequence: CASWGVPGLAGGTGANVLTF. DNA of the CDR3: TGTGCCAGCTGGGGGGTACCGGGACTAGCGGGAGGGACGGGGGCCAACGTCCTGACTTTC.

This clonotype has a count of ten or more. The J gene is TRBJ1-1, the V gene TRBV15, with TRBD1 matching over 8 bases. J was trimmed by 0 bases and V by 9 bases; bases with no gene match: 12. The length of the CDR3 is 16 residues. In germline, CDR1 is LNHNV, CDR2 YYDKDF (reference sequence). The CDR3 nucleotides are TGTGCCACGGGAACGCGACAGGGGTCTATGAACACTGAAGCTTTCTTT. Translating gives CATGTRQGSMNTEAFF. The full variable domain, in which reference TRBV15 and TRBJ1-1 provide the parts outside the CDR3, is DAMVIQNPRYQVTQFGKPVTLSCSQTLNHNVMYWYQQKSSQAPKLLFHYYDKDFNNEADTPDNFQSRRPNTSFCFLDIRSPGLGDTAMYLCATGTRQGSMNTEAFFGQGTRLTVV.